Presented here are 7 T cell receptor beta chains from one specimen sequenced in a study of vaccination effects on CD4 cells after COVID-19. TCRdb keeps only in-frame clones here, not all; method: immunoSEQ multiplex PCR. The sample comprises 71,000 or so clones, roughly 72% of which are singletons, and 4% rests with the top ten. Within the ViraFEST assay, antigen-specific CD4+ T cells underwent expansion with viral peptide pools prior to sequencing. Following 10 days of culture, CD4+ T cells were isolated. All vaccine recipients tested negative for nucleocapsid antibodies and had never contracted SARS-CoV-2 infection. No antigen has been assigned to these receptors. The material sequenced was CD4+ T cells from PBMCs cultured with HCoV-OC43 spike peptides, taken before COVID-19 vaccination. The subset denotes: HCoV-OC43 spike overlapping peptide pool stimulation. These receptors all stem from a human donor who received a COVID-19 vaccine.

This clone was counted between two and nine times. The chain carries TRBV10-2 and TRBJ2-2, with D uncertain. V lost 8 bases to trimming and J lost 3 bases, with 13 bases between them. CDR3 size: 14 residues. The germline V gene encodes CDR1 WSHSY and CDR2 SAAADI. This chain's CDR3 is CASLSRLDTGELFF. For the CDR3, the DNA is TGCGCCAGCCTCTCCAGACTTGACACCGGGGAGCTGTTTTTT.

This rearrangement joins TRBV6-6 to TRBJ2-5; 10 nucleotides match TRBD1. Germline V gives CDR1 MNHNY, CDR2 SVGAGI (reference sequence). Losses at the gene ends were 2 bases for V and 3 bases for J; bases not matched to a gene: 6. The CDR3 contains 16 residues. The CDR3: CASSYKRQGAKETQYF. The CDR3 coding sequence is TGTGCCAGCAGTTACAAGAGACAGGGGGCTAAAGAGACCCAGTACTTC.

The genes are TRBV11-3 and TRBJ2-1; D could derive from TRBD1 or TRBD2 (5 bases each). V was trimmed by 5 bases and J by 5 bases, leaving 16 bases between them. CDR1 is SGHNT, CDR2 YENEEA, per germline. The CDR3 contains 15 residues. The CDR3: CASSKGRAADNEQFF. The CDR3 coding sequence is TGTGCCAGCAGCAAGGGACGAGCGGCAGACAATGAGCAGTTCTTC. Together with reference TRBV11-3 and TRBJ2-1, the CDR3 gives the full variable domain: EAGVVQSPRYKIIEKKQPVAFWCNPISGHNTLYWYLQNLGQGPELLIRYENEEAVDDSQLPKDRFSAERLKGVDSTLKIQPAELGDSAVYLCASSKGRAADNEQFFGPGTRLTVL.

The CDR3 DNA sequence: TGTGCCAGCAGCTTACAAGGTGCAACTAATGAAAAACTGTTTTTT. It specifies CASSLQGATNEKLFF. V and J are TRBV7-2 and TRBJ1-4, with D uncertain. V dropped 2 bases and J dropped 0 bases, with 7 bases sitting between them. Germline CDR1 reads SGHTA; CDR2 reads FQGNSA. The CDR3 sequence is 15 residues long.

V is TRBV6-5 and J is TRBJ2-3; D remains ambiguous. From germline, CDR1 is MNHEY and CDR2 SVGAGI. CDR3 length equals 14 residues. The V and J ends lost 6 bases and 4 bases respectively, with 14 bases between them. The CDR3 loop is CASRLSTVADTQYF. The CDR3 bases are TGTGCCAGCAGACTCTCGACCGTAGCAGATACGCAGTATTTT.

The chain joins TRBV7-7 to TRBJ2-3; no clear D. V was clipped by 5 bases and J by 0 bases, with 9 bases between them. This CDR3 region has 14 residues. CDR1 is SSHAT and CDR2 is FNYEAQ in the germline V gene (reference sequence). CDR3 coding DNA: TGTGCCAGCAGCCCCCGGATCAGCACAGATACGCAGTATTTT. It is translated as CASSPRISTDTQYF.

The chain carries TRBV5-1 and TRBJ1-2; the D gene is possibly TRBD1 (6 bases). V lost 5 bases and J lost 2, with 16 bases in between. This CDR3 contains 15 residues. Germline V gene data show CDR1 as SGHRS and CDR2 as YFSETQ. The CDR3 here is CASSSDGTPNYGYTF. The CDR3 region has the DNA TGCGCCAGCAGTTCAGACGGGACACCGAACTATGGCTACACCTTC.